This T cell receptor beta chain stems from a study of T cells after yellow fever vaccination. Study-level background: It was SMART-Seq v4 Ultra Low Input that prepared the fractions with low cell numbers.

The CDR3 totals 14 residues. Germline V gene sequence: CDR1 SQVTM, CDR2 ANQGSEA. V was shortened by 3 bases and J by 0 bases, with 10 bases between the two germline ends. UMIs and a universal primer site were added when TCR cDNA was made by 5'RACE template switching. Via MiXCR, TCRdb re-called the 5' RACE reads, giving one row per CDR3 protein. The sample consists of approximately 330,000 distinct CDR3 sequences, roughly an eighth of them appearing once. This clonotype was seen many times. Its antigen is not known. General observations from the study: Booster samples showed a return of most primary-vaccination clones (under 98% CD4, 88% CD8).

The receptor was derived from a young man who received the YFV17D yellow fever vaccine. The sequencing here drew on CD4+ T cells sorted from PBMCs, taken 15 days after the yellow fever booster vaccination. This sequence joins TRBV29-1 and TRBJ2-3, with TRBD1 as a possible D gene (5 bases). The CDR3 nucleotides are TGCAGCGTTGACCCAGGGCGGAGCACAGATACGCAGTATTTT. Amino acids: CSVDPGRSTDTQYF.